This T cell receptor beta chain was captured by sequencing in a study of CD8 T cells in ankylosing spondylitis. Overall study findings and caveats: Previously reported in reactive arthritis synovial fluid and blood were some of the motif variants. Several highly homologous variants formed a TCR beta motif that appeared characteristic of ankylosing spondylitis blood.

A word on this clonotype: Its antigen is unidentified.

Germline V gene lookup returns CDR1 LGHDT and CDR2 YNNKEL (reference sequence). The CDR3 contains 18 residues. The junction had 6 bases not matched to a gene; V was cut back by 0 bases and J by 4 bases. A quantitative 5'-RACE method, one with molecular barcodes, was used to make TCR beta libraries. MiXCR, run by TCRdb on the 5' RACE reads, gives a single entry per CDR3 protein. Of roughly 700,000 distinct CDR3 sequences listed, 15% to 20% are singletons. Sequenced sample: blood, either unsorted or a sorted T cell fraction (not recorded which). The chain employs TRBV3-1 and TRBJ2-3, with TRBD2 identical over 14 bases. The source is a male donor with ankylosing spondylitis. CDR3: CASSQERLAGGRPDTQYF. The DNA of the CDR3 is TGTGCCAGCAGCCAAGAGAGACTAGCGGGGGGGCGGCCAGATACGCAGTATTTT.